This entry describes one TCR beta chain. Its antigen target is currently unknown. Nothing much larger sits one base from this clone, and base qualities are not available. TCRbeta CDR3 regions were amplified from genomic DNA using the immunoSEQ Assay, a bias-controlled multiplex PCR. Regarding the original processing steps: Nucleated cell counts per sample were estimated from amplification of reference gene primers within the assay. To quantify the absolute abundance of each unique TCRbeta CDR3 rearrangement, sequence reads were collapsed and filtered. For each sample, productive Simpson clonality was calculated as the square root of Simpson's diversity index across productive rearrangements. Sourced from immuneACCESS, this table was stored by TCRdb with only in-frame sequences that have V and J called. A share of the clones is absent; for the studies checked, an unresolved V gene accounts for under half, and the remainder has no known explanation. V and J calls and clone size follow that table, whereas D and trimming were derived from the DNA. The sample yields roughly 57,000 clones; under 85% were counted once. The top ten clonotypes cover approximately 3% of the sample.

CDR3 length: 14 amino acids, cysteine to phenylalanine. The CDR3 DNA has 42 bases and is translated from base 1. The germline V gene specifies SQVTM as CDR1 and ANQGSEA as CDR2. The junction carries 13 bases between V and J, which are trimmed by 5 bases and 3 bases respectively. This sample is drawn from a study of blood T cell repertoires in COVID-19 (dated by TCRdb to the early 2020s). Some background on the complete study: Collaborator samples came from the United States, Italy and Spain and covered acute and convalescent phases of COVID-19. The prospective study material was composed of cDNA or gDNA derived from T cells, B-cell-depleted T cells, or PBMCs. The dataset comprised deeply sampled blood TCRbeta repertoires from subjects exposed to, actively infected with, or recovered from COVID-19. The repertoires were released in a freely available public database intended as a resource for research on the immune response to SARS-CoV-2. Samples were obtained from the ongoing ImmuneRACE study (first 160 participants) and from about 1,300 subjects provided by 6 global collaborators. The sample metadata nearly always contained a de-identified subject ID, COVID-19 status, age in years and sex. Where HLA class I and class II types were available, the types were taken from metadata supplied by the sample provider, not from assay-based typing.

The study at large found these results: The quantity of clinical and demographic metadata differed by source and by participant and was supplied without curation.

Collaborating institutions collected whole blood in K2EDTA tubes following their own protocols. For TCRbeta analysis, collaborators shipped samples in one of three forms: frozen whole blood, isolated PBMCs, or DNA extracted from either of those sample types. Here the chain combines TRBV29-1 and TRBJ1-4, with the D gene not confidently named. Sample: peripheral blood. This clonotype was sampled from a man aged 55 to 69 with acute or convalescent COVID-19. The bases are TGCAGCGTTCTACACAGTGAGTCTAATGAAAAACTGTTTTTT. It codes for CSVLHSESNEKLFF.